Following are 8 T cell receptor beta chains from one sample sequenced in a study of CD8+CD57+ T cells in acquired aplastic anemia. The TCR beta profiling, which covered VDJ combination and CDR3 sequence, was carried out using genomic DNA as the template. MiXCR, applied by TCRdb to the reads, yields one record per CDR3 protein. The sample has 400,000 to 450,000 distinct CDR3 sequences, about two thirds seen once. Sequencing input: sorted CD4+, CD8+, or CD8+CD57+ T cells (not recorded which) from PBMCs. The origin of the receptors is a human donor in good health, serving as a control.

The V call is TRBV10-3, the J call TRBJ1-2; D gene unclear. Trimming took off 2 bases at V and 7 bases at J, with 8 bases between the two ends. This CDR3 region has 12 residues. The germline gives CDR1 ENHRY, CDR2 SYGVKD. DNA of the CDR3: TGTGCCATCAGTGAGGAGGAAGCTGGCTACACCTTC. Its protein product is CAISEEEAGYTF.

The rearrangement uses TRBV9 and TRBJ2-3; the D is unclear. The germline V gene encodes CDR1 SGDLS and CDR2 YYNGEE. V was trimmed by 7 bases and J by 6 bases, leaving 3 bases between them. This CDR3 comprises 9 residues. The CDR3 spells CASGDTQYF. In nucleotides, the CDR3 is TGTGCCAGCGGGGATACGCAGTATTTT.

The CDR3 DNA sequence: TGTGCCAGCTATACGGGGTATTTGTTCGCTTTCTTT. It codes for CASYTGYLFAFF. This chain links TRBV7-6 with TRBJ1-1; D gene unclear. CDR3 length: 12 residues. V was pared by 8 bases and J by 11 bases, with 18 bases between. Looked up from germline, CDR1 is SGHVS and CDR2 is FNYEAQ.

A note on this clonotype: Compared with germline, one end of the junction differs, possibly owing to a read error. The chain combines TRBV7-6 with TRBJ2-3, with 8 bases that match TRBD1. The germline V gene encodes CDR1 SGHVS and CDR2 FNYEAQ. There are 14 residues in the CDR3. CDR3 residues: CASSLAQGAAYEQF. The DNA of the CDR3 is TGTGCCAGCAGCTTAGCGCAGGGGGCAGCCTACGAGCAGTTT.

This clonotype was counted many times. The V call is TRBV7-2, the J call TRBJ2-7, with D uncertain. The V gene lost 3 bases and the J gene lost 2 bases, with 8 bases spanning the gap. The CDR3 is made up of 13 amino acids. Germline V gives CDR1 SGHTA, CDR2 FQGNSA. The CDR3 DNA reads TGTGCCAGCAGCTTTTTCAGCGCCTACGAGCAGTACTTC. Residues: CASSFFSAYEQYF.

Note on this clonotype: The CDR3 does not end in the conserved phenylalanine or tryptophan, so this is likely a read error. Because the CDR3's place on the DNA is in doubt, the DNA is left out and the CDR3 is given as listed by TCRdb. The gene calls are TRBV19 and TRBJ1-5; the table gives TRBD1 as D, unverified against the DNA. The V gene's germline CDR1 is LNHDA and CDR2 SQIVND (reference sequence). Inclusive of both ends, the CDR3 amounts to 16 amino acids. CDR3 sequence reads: CASDPGQANSRQHFGI.

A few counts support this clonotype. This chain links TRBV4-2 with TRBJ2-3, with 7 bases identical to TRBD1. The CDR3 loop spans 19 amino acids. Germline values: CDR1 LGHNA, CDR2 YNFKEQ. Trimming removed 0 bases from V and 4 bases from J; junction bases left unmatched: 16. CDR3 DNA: TGTGCCAGCAGCCAAGATCCTCAGAGGGGACAGACGATCGCAGATACGCAGTATTTT. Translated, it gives CASSQDPQRGQTIADTQYF.

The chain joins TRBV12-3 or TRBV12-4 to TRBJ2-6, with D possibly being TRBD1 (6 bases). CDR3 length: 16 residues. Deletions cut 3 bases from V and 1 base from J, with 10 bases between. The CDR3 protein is CASSFIQGSGANVLTF. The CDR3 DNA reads TGTGCCAGCAGTTTTATACAGGGATCTGGGGCCAACGTCCTGACTTTC.